These 29 T cell receptor beta chains share one sample of origin, sequenced in a study of OX40 agonist ivuxolimab in advanced cancers. This table comes from immunoSEQ multiplex PCR, and its TCRdb copy is limited to in-frame clones, with some not included. Of around 62,000 clones in the sample, 84% were seen once. This specimen was CD4+ or CD8+ T cells sorted from blood, taken in a trial of the OX40 agonist ivuxolimab. The receptors were sampled from an adult with an advanced solid tumor such as melanoma, head and neck, liver or kidney cancer.

This chain connects TRBV28 to TRBJ1-5; no clear D gene. Deletions cut 6 bases from V and 6 bases from J, with 18 bases between. The CDR3 consists of 15 residues. Germline CDR1 reads MDHEN; CDR2 reads SYDVKM. CDR3 DNA: TGTGCCAGCAGACTAGCGGGAAGCCGAAGTCAGCCCCAGCATTTT. This codes for CASRLAGSRSQPQHF.

J is TRBJ1-2 and V is TRBV28; 7 nucleotides agree with TRBD1. The CDR3 length is 15 residues. Germline CDR1 MDHEN, CDR2 SYDVKM. The V and J ends lost 3 bases and 4 bases, in that order; junction bases with no gene match: 8. CDR3 DNA sequence: TGTGCCAGCAGTTTGACCAGGGGGTACGGCTATGGCTACACCTTC. This gives the protein CASSLTRGYGYGYTF.

The rearrangement uses TRBV5-3 and TRBJ1-1; D not resolved. Being an ORF, TRBV5-3 has a function that is uncertain. This CDR3 has 12 amino acids. The V end was cut by 0 bases, the J end by 9 bases, with 9 bases between. CDR3 residues: CARSLDKTKAFF. CDR3 sequence (DNA): TGTGCCAGAAGCTTGGACAAAACGAAAGCTTTCTTT.

The genes are TRBV9 and TRBJ2-7, with 7 bases lining up with TRBD1. In germline, CDR1 is SGDLS, CDR2 YYNGEE. The CDR3 extends over 14 amino acids. V shed 4 bases, J shed 5 bases, and the junction held 9 bases outside the gene matches. CDR3 coding DNA: TGTGCCAGCAGCCTTAGACAGGGCAGTCACGAGCAGTACTTC. Protein sequence: CASSLRQGSHEQYF.

This rearrangement joins TRBV6-1 to TRBJ1-2; tentatively, D is TRBD1 (5 bases). Per germline, CDR1 MNHNS and CDR2 SASEGT. V was cut by 5 bases and J by 9 bases, with 16 bases left in between. This CDR3 region has 13 residues. The CDR3 coding sequence is TGTGCCAGCAGTTTCACAGGATTAGAACGCTACACCTTC. Its translation is CASSFTGLERYTF.

The chain combines TRBV7-3 with TRBJ2-5; no clear D gene. The CDR3 loop spans 13 amino acids. V lost 4 bases and J 3 bases, leaving 9 bases between the germline ends. The germline V gene has CDR1 SGHTA and CDR2 FQGTGA. The DNA of the CDR3 is TGTGCCAGCAGCTCCCACCGCGAAGAGACCCAGTACTTC. Translating it yields CASSSHREETQYF.

The chain carries TRBV19 and TRBJ1-2; TRBD1 is a possible D gene (5 bases). Trimming left V 3 bases short and J 4 bases short, with 9 bases between. Per germline, CDR1 LNHDA and CDR2 SQIVND (reference sequence). The CDR3 covers 13 residues. CDR3 in amino acids: CASSMGQGYGYTF. The CDR3 DNA reads as TGTGCCAGTAGTATGGGGCAGGGCTATGGCTACACCTTC.

V gene TRBV19 combines with J gene TRBJ1-6; D perhaps matches TRBD1 (5 bases). The CDR3 is 15 amino acids. V lost 3 bases and J lost 9, with 15 bases in between. Germline V CDR1 and CDR2: LNHDA, SQIVND (reference sequence). The CDR3 bases are TGTGCCAGTAGTATGTCTACAGGTCGAGTTTCACCCCTCCACTTT. Amino acid sequence: CASSMSTGRVSPLHF. The full variable domain, with the rest looked up from reference TRBV19 and TRBJ1-6, is DGGITQSPKYLFRKEGQNVTLSCEQNLNHDAMYWYRQDPGQGLRLIYYSQIVNDFQKGDIAEGYSVSREKKESFPLTVTSAQKNPTAFYLCASSMSTGRVSPLHFGNGTRLTVT.

The V call is TRBV5-1, the J call TRBJ1-1; D uncertain. The germline CDR1 and CDR2 sequences are SGHRS and YFSETQ. The CDR3 totals 13 residues. Trimming removed 4 bases at V and 2 bases at J, with 9 bases between. This chain's CDR3 is CASSRGVNTEAFF. CDR3 nucleotide sequence: TGCGCCAGCAGCCGGGGTGTAAACACTGAAGCTTTCTTT.

The chain couples TRBV28 to TRBJ1-2; D ambiguous. CDR3 size: 16 residues. Germline CDR1 and CDR2: MDHEN and SYDVKM. Trimming removed 6 bases from V and 0 bases from J, with 17 bases in between. For the CDR3, the DNA is TGTGCCAGCAGCTCAGGAGGCTCCCCCACTAACTATGGCTACACCTTC. It translates to CASSSGGSPTNYGYTF.

V gene TRBV2 combines with J gene TRBJ2-1, with 12 bases identical to TRBD2. V trimming: 7 bases; J trimming: 0 bases; junction bases outside the gene matches: 4. The CDR3 length is 16 residues. Germline CDR1 reads SNHLY; CDR2 reads FYNNEI. Here the CDR3 DNA reads TGTGCCAGCAACGGACTAGCGGGGAGCTCCTACAATGAGCAGTTCTTC. This codes for CASNGLAGSSYNEQFF.

This chain joins TRBV4-3 and TRBJ2-7; 7 nucleotides line up with TRBD1. V lost 0 bases and J lost 2; bases outside the gene matches: 7. This CDR3 comprises 16 residues. CDR1 and CDR2 (germline): LGHNA, YSLEER. DNA of the CDR3: TGCGCCAGCAGCCAAGAATTAGGCCAGGGGGCCTACGAGCAGTACTTC. Its translation: CASSQELGQGAYEQYF.

V usage is TRBV6-6 and J usage is TRBJ1-3; D call uncertain. Germline CDR1 MNHNY, CDR2 SVGAGI (reference sequence). V was pared by 6 bases and J by 0 bases, with 6 bases between. CDR3 size: 13 residues. CDR3 bases: TGTGCCAGCAGGGACGGCTCTGGAAACACCATATATTTT. This codes for CASRDGSGNTIYF.

The chain recombines TRBV2 with TRBJ1-3; maybe TRBD1 (6 bases). The germline V gene has CDR1 SNHLY and CDR2 FYNNEI. CDR3 length: 14 residues. V shed 8 bases and J shed 4 bases, with 15 bases lying between them. The CDR3 reads CASGRTRGGNTIYF. In DNA, the CDR3 is TGTGCCAGCGGGAGGACAAGGGGGGGAAACACCATATATTTT.

The chain uses TRBV27 and TRBJ1-2, with TRBD1 identical over 10 bases. V lost 5 bases and J lost 5; bases outside the gene matches: 11. The CDR3 covers 16 residues. CDR1 is MNHEY, CDR2 SMNVEV, per germline (reference sequence). CDR3 bases: TGTGCCAGCAGTCGGCATGGACAGGGGGTCCTATATGGCTACACCTTC. Its protein product is CASSRHGQGVLYGYTF.

This clone was seen a handful of times. The V and J genes are TRBV4-2 and TRBJ1-1, with D tentatively TRBD1 (5 bases). V lost 1 base and J 1 base, leaving 7 bases between the germline ends. The V gene's germline CDR1 is LGHNA and CDR2 YNFKEQ. The length of the CDR3 is 14 residues. CDR3 in amino acids: CASSQGRGNTEAFF. The DNA of the CDR3 is TGTGCCAGCAGCCAAGGTAGGGGGAACACTGAAGCTTTCTTT.

The chain employs TRBV19 and TRBJ2-7; D is ambiguous. V dropped 2 bases and J dropped 5 bases, with 10 bases sitting between them. The V gene's germline CDR1 is LNHDA and CDR2 SQIVND (reference sequence). The CDR3 spans 13 residues. The CDR3 DNA reads as TGTGCCAGTAGTATATCCAGGAATAACGAGCAGTACTTC. This encodes CASSISRNNEQYF.

The V call is TRBV6-1, the J call TRBJ2-7; D remains unclear. There are 13 residues in the CDR3. Trimming took off 8 bases at V and 2 bases at J, with 13 bases between the two ends. Germline CDR1 MNHNS, CDR2 SASEGT. The CDR3 spells CASAARHPYEQYF. In nucleotides, the CDR3 is TGTGCCAGCGCAGCCCGCCACCCCTACGAGCAGTACTTC.

This rearrangement joins TRBV5-8 to TRBJ2-5, with D perhaps matching TRBD1 (5 bases). Germline V gene lookup returns CDR1 SGHTS and CDR2 YDEGEE. V lost 0 bases, J lost 5 bases, and 8 bases lay in between. The CDR3 sequence is 13 residues long. CDR3: CASSLGGFETQYF. In DNA, the CDR3 is TGTGCCAGCAGCTTGGGGGGCTTCGAGACCCAGTACTTC.

The J gene is TRBJ2-3, the V gene TRBV5-1; 8 nucleotides align to TRBD1. V trimming: 4 bases; J trimming: 2 bases; junction bases outside the gene matches: 9. The V gene's germline CDR1 is SGHRS and CDR2 YFSETQ. This CDR3 contains 16 residues. CDR3 nucleotide sequence: TGCGCCAGCAGCCCGAACGGACAGGGAGTCACAGATACGCAGTATTTT. Protein: CASSPNGQGVTDTQYF.

The chain couples TRBV12-5 to TRBJ1-5; D is undetermined. The germline CDR1 and CDR2 sequences are LGHNT and FRNRAP. CDR3 length: 14 amino acids. Trimming removed 4 bases at V and 6 bases at J, with 13 bases between. Written as DNA, the CDR3 is TGTGCTAGTGGTTCAGGCGAAGCCAGTCAGCCCCAGCATTTT. Translation gives CASGSGEASQPQHF.

V and J are TRBV27 and TRBJ1-2; maybe TRBD1 (5 bases). V lost 7 bases, J lost 4 bases, and 16 bases lay in between. Germline-derived CDR1 and CDR2 are MNHEY and SMNVEV (reference sequence). The length of the CDR3 is 14 residues. For the CDR3, the DNA is TGTGCCAGCACCCTAACGGGGGGAAGCTATGGCTACACCTTC. Translation gives CASTLTGGSYGYTF.

This clone has only one observation. This chain uses TRBV4-2 with TRBJ1-4; possible D gene TRBD1, 5 bases. This CDR3 spans 19 amino acids. Trimming shortened V by 1 base and J by 8 bases, and 26 bases separated the two germline ends. Germline CDR1 LGHNA, CDR2 YNFKEQ. The CDR3 DNA reads as TGTGCCAGCAGCCAAGTCGTTCCCCAAGAGGGGCAGGTTTGGGAAAAACTGTTTTTT. Translating it yields CASSQVVPQEGQVWEKLFF.

This rearrangement joins TRBV28 to TRBJ1-2; 7 positions agree with TRBD1. Looked up from germline, CDR1 is MDHEN and CDR2 is SYDVKM. This CDR3 region has 13 residues. The CDR3 bases are TGTGCTACCACCGACAGGGCTAACTATGGCTACACCTTC. Protein product: CATTDRANYGYTF.

This clone was detected only once. The chain carries TRBV7-8 and TRBJ2-3; TRBD2 agrees at 11 bases. J gave up 4 bases and V 4 bases, and 4 bases lay outside the gene matches. Germline loops: CDR1 SGHVS, CDR2 FQNEAQ. This CDR3 is built from 15 residues. Here the CDR3 DNA reads TGTGCCAGCAGCTCCTCGGGACTAGCGGCAGATACGCAGTATTTT. Its translation is CASSSSGLAADTQYF.

The chain joins TRBV2 to TRBJ2-1; 11 nucleotides line up with TRBD2. There are 16 residues in the CDR3. Germline V lookup: CDR1 SNHLY, CDR2 FYNNEI. The trim removed 6 bases at V and 6 bases at J, leaving 10 bases unmatched. CDR3 in DNA: TGTGCCAGCAGGGATAGCGGGGGGGTCGGTTTCAATGAGCAGTTCTTC. Translating it yields CASRDSGGVGFNEQFF.

The chain employs TRBV6-1 and TRBJ1-4; D perhaps matches TRBD1 (6 bases). V dropped 0 bases and J dropped 8 bases, with 19 bases sitting between them. This CDR3 is built from 17 residues. The germline V gene has CDR1 MNHNS and CDR2 SASEGT. The CDR3 here is CASSEALRGTQTEKLFF. The DNA for the CDR3 is TGTGCCAGCAGTGAAGCGCTTCGGGGGACACAGACGGAAAAACTGTTTTTT.

The chain links TRBV6-1 to TRBJ2-5; D unclear. The CDR3 has 13 amino acids. Between the trimmed V and J ends, which lost 7 bases and 5 bases, there was a span of 14 bases. Germline CDR1 MNHNS, CDR2 SASEGT. For the CDR3, the DNA is TGTGCCAGCATTGGAAGCCTCGAGGAGACCCAGTACTTC. Protein: CASIGSLEETQYF.

This clone appeared a single time. V gene TRBV29-1 combines with J gene TRBJ1-1, with D possibly matching TRBD1 (6 bases). V dropped 7 bases and J dropped 5 bases, with 20 bases sitting between them. Germline CDR1 reads SQVTM; CDR2 reads ANQGSEA. This CDR3 region has 14 residues. This CDR3 is CSACGGSWFTEAFF. In nucleotides, the CDR3 is TGCAGCGCGTGCGGGGGCAGTTGGTTTACTGAAGCTTTCTTT. The full variable domain, completed using reference TRBV29-1 and TRBJ1-1, is SAVISQKPSRDICQRGTSLTIQCQVDSQVTMMFWYRQQPGQSLTLIATANQGSEATYESGFVIDKFPISRPNLTFSTLTVSNMSPEDSSIYLCSACGGSWFTEAFFGQGTRLTVV.